The clone carrying this T cell receptor (beta chain) was detected a few times. These data are taken from a study of blood T cell repertoires in COVID-19. Overall study: Donors in the United States, Italy and Spain gave samples during acute or convalescent COVID-19. Sources were T cells, B-cell-depleted T cells, or PBMCs; the material itself was cDNA or gDNA.

Trimming took 6 bases from V and 2 from J, leaving 11 bases between them. CDR3 length equals 13 residues. As handled by the study authors: By means of reference gene primer amplification, nucleated cell counts were estimated. Profiling relied on immunoSEQ multiplex PCR, and the TCRdb table lists in-frame clones only, not all of them. V, J and clone size are those of that table, while D and trimming were read from the DNA. The top ten hold approximately 2% of the sample, which has tens of thousands of clones, roughly nine tenths seen once. What was sequenced was peripheral blood. This receptor was taken from a man aged 45 to 65 with active COVID-19. This chain connects TRBV12-3 or TRBV12-4 to TRBJ2-7, with TRBD2 as a possible D gene (5 bases). The CDR3: CASRSTGTYEQYF. In DNA, the CDR3 is TGTGCCAGCAGATCCACCGGGACCTACGAGCAGTACTTC.